This T cell receptor (beta chain) comes out of a study of shared clonotypes between healthy human individuals. Recent acute infections and vaccinations were absent in the healthy HIV-negative adult donors. The CDR3 sequence is 17 residues long. Trimming took 6 bases from V and 0 from J; bases not matched to a gene: 16. Germline CDR1 is SQVTM and CDR2 is ANQGSEA. Study-wide findings and caveats: The low donor count limited represented genetic and exposure-history diversity.

On this clone itself: As yet, its antigen is unknown.

Deep was the level at which the assay was run. Assay used: immunoSEQ multiplex PCR; TCRdb lists only in-frame clones, some missing. The sample lists fewer than 600,000 clones; 79% were seen once. This sequence was found in a woman aged 40 to 55 in good health. Some clones in this sample may be carry-over from other donors' samples. J is TRBJ1-2 and V is TRBV29-1; 7 bases line up with TRBD1. Sequenced material: PBMCs. CDR3 residues: CSVLTGQGLGANYGYTF. DNA for the CDR3: TGCAGCGTCTTGACAGGGCAAGGTTTGGGAGCTAACTATGGCTACACCTTC. The complete variable domain, with remaining parts taken from reference TRBV29-1 and TRBJ1-2, reads SAVISQKPSRDICQRGTSLTIQCQVDSQVTMMFWYRQQPGQSLTLIATANQGSEATYESGFVIDKFPISRPNLTFSTLTVSNMSPEDSSIYLCSVLTGQGLGANYGYTFGSGTRLTVV.